The subject of this entry is one T cell receptor beta chain. The antigen remains unidentified. This sample was included in a study of T cell repertoires in cytomegalovirus infection. Overall study context: Public signatures in TCR beta pointed to CMV infection and matching HLA type. Study-wide points: In two of eight donors, the top clonotype was HLA-C-restricted CMV-specific. Identification of carriers of CMV plus the relevant HLA was performed using cumulative public TCR beta family frequency.

CDR1 and CDR2 (germline): KGHSH, LQKENI. The CDR3 contains 16 residues. J was trimmed by 5 bases and V by 5 bases; bases with no gene match: 10. TCRdb recomputed calls from the reads with MiXCR, one row per CDR3 protein. The table lists approximately 260,000 distinct CDR3 sequences, about 17% of them singletons. This clonotype originated in a human donor in good health (CMV status not recorded). Some clones in this sample may be carry-over from other donors' samples. The sample taken for sequencing was CD8+ T cells from PBMCs. This chain joins TRBV18 and TRBJ1-1, with TRBD1 matching over 11 bases. The CDR3 sequence is CASSGQGALSDTEAFF. DNA for the CDR3: TGTGCCAGCTCAGGACAGGGGGCGCTTAGTGATACTGAAGCTTTCTTT. The whole variable domain, filled in from reference TRBV18 and TRBJ1-1, reads NAGVMQNPRHLVRRRGQEARLRCSPMKGHSHVYWYRQLPEEGLKFMVYLQKENIIDESGMPKERFSAEFPKEGPSILRIQQVVRGDSAAYFCASSGQGALSDTEAFFGQGTRLTVV.